Described below is a single T cell receptor (beta chain) sequence and its context. In the study's own analysis: Estimates of nucleated cell counts were drawn from the amplification of reference gene primers. The method was immunoSEQ multiplex PCR; TCRdb's version includes in-frame clones alone and lacks a portion of them. D and trimming were read from the DNA, whereas the V and J calls and clone size are those reported in that table. The data show roughly 350,000 clones, 85% seen once. The CDR3 runs 15 residues. J gave up 5 bases and V 4 bases, and 7 bases lay outside the gene matches. This sample was taken from a study of blood T cell repertoires in COVID-19. For the study at large: Spain, Italy and the United States supplied samples that represented acute and convalescent COVID-19. Sources were T cells, B-cell-depleted T cells, or PBMCs; the material itself was cDNA or gDNA.

The clonotype originates from a young woman with acute or convalescent COVID-19. The chain joins TRBV5-7 to TRBJ2-1; 9 bases align to TRBD1. TRBV5-7 is sorted into the ORF group, with uncertain function. The sample consisted of peripheral blood. Here the CDR3 reads CASSHRDRVDNEQFF. The CDR3 DNA reads as TGTGCCAGCAGCCACCGGGACAGGGTGGACAATGAGCAGTTCTTC.